The 24 T cell receptor beta chains below all came from one sample that was sequenced in a study of blood T cell repertoires in COVID-19 (dated by TCRdb to 2020 to 2021). Library prep was done by the immunoSEQ multiplex PCR assay. Not all clones reach the TCRdb copy of this immuneACCESS table, which keeps in-frame sequences only. Checked studies attribute under half of the gap to unresolved V genes and leave the rest unexplained. Within this sample are about 200,000 clones, with about 88% of them counted one time only. Under 2.5% of the sample goes to the ten largest clones. Sequencing input: peripheral blood. The origin of the receptors is a man between 35 and 55 years old with active or convalescent COVID-19.

The chain couples TRBV20-1 to TRBJ2-7; TRBD1 is a possible D gene (5 bases). The CDR3 contains 11 residues. The V end was cut by 7 bases, the J end by 7 bases, with 14 bases between. CDR1 is DFQATT and CDR2 is SNEGSKA in the germline V gene (reference sequence). The CDR3 bases are TGCAGTGTGGGCAGGGTAGGGGAGCAGTACTTC. Protein sequence: CSVGRVGEQYF.

The chain carries TRBV19 and TRBJ2-3, with D perhaps TRBD1 (5 bases). V was trimmed by 4 bases and J by 2 bases, leaving 7 bases between them. This CDR3 region has 13 residues. Looked up from germline, CDR1 is LNHDA and CDR2 is SQIVND (reference sequence). The CDR3 sequence is CASSTGITDTQYF. The CDR3, as DNA: TGTGCCAGTAGTACAGGGATCACAGATACGCAGTATTTT.

The chain combines TRBV2 with TRBJ1-3; TRBD1 matches 7 bases. Germline CDR1 reads SNHLY; CDR2 reads FYNNEI. The CDR3 spans 14 residues. V gave up 7 bases and J gave up 4 bases; unmatched junction bases: 7. In DNA form, the CDR3 reads TGTGCCAGCATGTCCAGGGGGTCAGGAAACACCATATATTTT. Protein sequence: CASMSRGSGNTIYF.

Only a few counts were recorded for this clone. The chain links TRBV18 to TRBJ1-1; D is ambiguous. The CDR3 has 13 amino acids. Trimming shortened V by 5 bases and J by 8 bases, and 15 bases separated the two germline ends. Germline V lookup: CDR1 KGHSH, CDR2 LQKENI. In nucleotides, the CDR3 is TGTGCCAGCTCAGAAGCGAGAGGGCTCGAAGCTTTCTTT. It yields the protein CASSEARGLEAFF.

The chain joins TRBV3-1 (or the pseudogene TRBV3-2) to TRBJ2-1; 14 positions agree with TRBD2. Germline V gene data show CDR1 as LGHDT and CDR2 as YNNKEL (reference sequence). V was pared by 4 bases and J by 15 bases, with 11 bases of the junction left unmatched. The CDR3 is 15 amino acids. The CDR3 sequence is CASSPPGLAGDRLFF. The DNA for the CDR3 is TGTGCCAGCAGCCCTCCGGGACTAGCGGGAGACCGGCTGTTCTTC.

The V call is TRBV7-9, the J call TRBJ1-6; 8 bases line up with TRBD1. The CDR3 is 17 amino acids. Germline V gives CDR1 SEHNR, CDR2 FQNEAQ (reference sequence). After removal of 3 bases from V and 4 bases from J, the junction contained 8 bases not matched to a gene. The CDR3 is CASSLAQGVLYNSPLHF. The CDR3 DNA reads as TGTGCCAGCAGCTTGGCACAGGGGGTCCTTTATAATTCACCCCTCCACTTT.

CDR3 in amino acids: CASSVSTSSYNEQFF. In nucleotides, the CDR3 is TGTGCCAGTAGTGTGTCCACCAGCTCCTACAATGAGCAGTTCTTC. The gene calls are TRBV19 and TRBJ2-1; D gene uncertain. Trimming stripped 5 bases from V and 0 bases from J, with 11 bases between. CDR3 size: 15 residues. Germline V gives CDR1 LNHDA, CDR2 SQIVND (reference sequence).

In this sample, this clone turned up once. V usage is TRBV19 and J usage is TRBJ1-6, with 8 bases aligning to TRBD1. The CDR3 consists of 16 residues. Per the germline V gene, CDR1 is LNHDA and CDR2 is SQIVND (reference sequence). Trimming cost V 3 bases and J 7 bases; bases outside gene matches: 8. CDR3 coding DNA: TGTGCCAGTAGTATTTCCCACACAGGGGGGAATTCACCCCTCCACTTT. Translating it yields CASSISHTGGNSPLHF.

This clone appeared a few times. The genes are TRBV5-1 and TRBJ2-7; 7 bases agree with TRBD1. The CDR3 covers 15 residues. V gave up 4 bases and J gave up 6 bases; unmatched junction bases: 13. CDR1 is SGHRS and CDR2 is YFSETQ in the germline V gene. CDR3 DNA sequence: TGCGCCAGCAGCACCGAGGGGGCCAGATCGAGCGAGCAGTACTTC. The encoded protein is CASSTEGARSSEQYF.

CDR3 loop: CATGGQSNQPQHF. In nucleotides, the CDR3 is TGTGCTACCGGGGGGCAGTCCAATCAGCCCCAGCATTTT. V gene TRBV2 combines with J gene TRBJ1-5, with D possibly being TRBD1 (6 bases). The CDR3 is 13 residues long. Looked up from germline, CDR1 is SNHLY and CDR2 is FYNNEI.

The chain links TRBV9 to TRBJ1-2, with 7 bases matching TRBD1. CDR3 length: 15 residues. Germline CDR1 is SGDLS and CDR2 is YYNGEE. The V and J ends lost 4 bases and 4 bases, in that order; junction bases with no gene match: 10. The CDR3 DNA follows: TGTGCCAGCAGCCCTCGGGACAGTCGCCTCTATGGCTACACCTTC. Its translation is CASSPRDSRLYGYTF.

The CDR3 loop is CSGKQGNTEAFF. DNA of the CDR3: TGCAGCGGGAAACAGGGAAATACTGAAGCTTTCTTT. The V call is TRBV29-1, the J call TRBJ1-1; TRBD1 is a possible D gene (6 bases). This CDR3 spans 12 amino acids. V lost 7 bases to trimming and J lost 5 bases, with 14 bases between them. Germline-derived CDR1 and CDR2 are SQVTM and ANQGSEA.

This chain uses TRBV27 with TRBJ1-1, with 7 bases fitting TRBD1. Germline CDR1 MNHEY, CDR2 SMNVEV (reference sequence). V dropped 4 bases and J dropped 3; count of bases not matched to a gene: 11. This CDR3 has 16 amino acids. CDR3 sequence reads: CASSSRQGGRDTEAFF. Here the CDR3 DNA reads TGTGCCAGCAGTTCCCGACAGGGAGGTCGTGACACTGAAGCTTTCTTT.

This rearrangement joins TRBV5-1 to TRBJ2-1; 10 bases map to TRBD2. The CDR3 consists of 17 residues. Losses at the gene ends were 1 base for V and 7 bases for J; bases not matched to a gene: 11. From germline, CDR1 is SGHRS and CDR2 YFSETQ. Here the CDR3 DNA reads TGCGCCAGCAGCTTGAGGCGCGGGACTAGCGCATTAAATGAGCAGTTCTTC. Its translation is CASSLRRGTSALNEQFF.

The gene calls are TRBV2 and TRBJ1-1; a weak D match, TRBD1 (5 bases). This CDR3 region has 14 residues. Per germline, CDR1 SNHLY and CDR2 FYNNEI. V was cut by 7 bases and J by 0 bases, with 12 bases left in between. The CDR3, as DNA: TGTGCCAGCACCCAAGAACAGGTGAACACTGAAGCTTTCTTT. Translation gives CASTQEQVNTEAFF.

This chain joins TRBV2 and TRBJ1-2, with D hard to call. V was pared by 2 bases and J by 7 bases, with 14 bases between. CDR1 and CDR2 from the germline V gene are SNHLY and FYNNEI. CDR3 size: 14 residues. The DNA for the CDR3 is TGTGCCAGCAGTGAATCTCGAGGCCTCCGTGGCTACACCTTC. Protein product: CASSESRGLRGYTF.

The gene calls are TRBV6-6 and TRBJ2-7; D perhaps matches TRBD1 (7 bases). Germline V CDR1 and CDR2: MNHNY, SVGAGI (reference sequence). Trimming took off 2 bases at V and 4 bases at J, with 12 bases between the two ends. The CDR3 contains 14 residues. This chain's CDR3 is CASSYRQGGYEQYF. The CDR3 DNA reads as TGTGCCAGCAGTTACCGGCAGGGGGGATACGAGCAGTACTTC.

The J gene is TRBJ2-3, the V gene TRBV6-1, with TRBD2 matching over 7 bases. V lost 1 base and J lost 2; bases outside the gene matches: 3. CDR1 and CDR2 (germline): MNHNS, SASEGT. The CDR3 covers 15 residues. The CDR3 sequence is CASSEVSGNTDTQYF. The CDR3 region has the DNA TGTGCCAGCAGTGAAGTGAGCGGGAACACAGATACGCAGTATTTT.

The V gene is TRBV5-8, the J gene TRBJ2-7; 11 positions match TRBD1. Trimming cost V 4 bases and J 4 bases; bases outside gene matches: 4. The CDR3 is made up of 14 amino acids. The germline V gene encodes CDR1 SGHTS and CDR2 YDEGEE. The CDR3: CASSPRDRGYEQYF. CDR3 nucleotide sequence: TGTGCCAGCAGCCCCCGGGACAGGGGGTACGAGCAGTACTTC.

This rearrangement joins TRBV5-1 to TRBJ2-1; tentatively, D is TRBD1 (8 bases). The CDR3 spans 17 residues. V lost 4 bases and J lost 0, with 17 bases in between. Germline assignment: CDR1 SGHRS and CDR2 YFSETQ. The CDR3 nucleotides read TGCGCCAGCAGCGTATACAGGGGGGGAAGCTCCTACAATGAGCAGTTCTTC. This translates into CASSVYRGGSSYNEQFF. The full variable domain, its missing parts supplied by reference TRBV5-1 and TRBJ2-1, is KAGVTQTPRYLIKTRGQQVTLSCSPISGHRSVSWYQQTPGQGLQFLFEYFSETQRNKGNFPGRFSGRQFSNSRSEMNVSTLELGDSALYLCASSVYRGGSSYNEQFFGPGTRLTVL.

The gene calls are TRBV19 and TRBJ2-5; possibly TRBD2 for D (6 bases). There are 16 residues in the CDR3. V was shortened by 5 bases and J by 5 bases, with 21 bases between the two germline ends. Germline V lookup: CDR1 LNHDA, CDR2 SQIVND (reference sequence). CDR3 in amino acids: CASSAQTGVMRETQYF. In nucleotides, the CDR3 is TGTGCCAGTAGTGCTCAAACGGGAGTCATGAGGGAGACCCAGTACTTC.

The chain couples TRBV16 to TRBJ2-7, with 7 bases identical to TRBD1. V was pared by 4 bases and J by 4 bases, with 4 bases of the junction left unmatched. There are 13 residues in the CDR3. Germline CDR1 is KGHSY and CDR2 is FQNENV. Written as DNA, the CDR3 is TGTGCCAGCAGCCCGGGACAGAATTACGAGCAGTACTTC. As protein: CASSPGQNYEQYF.

This clone has just a few counts. The chain employs TRBV12-3 or TRBV12-4 and TRBJ1-2; D is uncertain. Deletions cut 4 bases from V and 4 bases from J, with 4 bases between. There are 11 residues in the CDR3. CDR3 coding DNA: TGTGCCAGCAGTTCCGGCTATGGCTACACCTTC. This gives the protein CASSSGYGYTF.

This chain's CDR3 is CAGGGDWSNQPQHF. The DNA of the CDR3 is TGTGCCGGGGGGGGAGATTGGAGCAATCAGCCCCAGCATTTT. This rearrangement joins TRBV6-5 to TRBJ1-5; possible D gene TRBD1, 5 bases. Germline CDR1 is MNHEY and CDR2 is SVGAGI. There are 14 residues in the CDR3. Trimming stripped 11 bases from V and 1 base from J, with 15 bases between.